The entry that follows covers one T cell receptor (beta chain) sequence. This sample was taken from a study of shared clonotypes between healthy human individuals. The table came from immunoSEQ multiplex PCR; TCRdb's copy has only in-frame clones and leaves some out. Here the sample spans 2 million to 3 million clones, roughly 93% being singletons. The CDR3 length is 15 residues. After removal of 3 bases from V and 5 bases from J, the junction contained 7 bases not matched to a gene. The germline CDR1 and CDR2 sequences are SGHRS and YFSETQ. The TCR was taken from a man aged 18-30 years in good health. Some clones in this sample may be carry-over from other donors' samples. The rearrangement uses TRBV5-1 and TRBJ2-2, with 7 bases that match TRBD1. The specimen sequenced was naive CD4+ T cells from PBMCs. Subset indicated: CD45RA+ positively selected. Here the CDR3 DNA reads TGCGCCAGCAGCTCCCAGGGGGTGCGGACCGGGGAGCTGTTTTTT. This gives the protein CASSSQGVRTGELFF.